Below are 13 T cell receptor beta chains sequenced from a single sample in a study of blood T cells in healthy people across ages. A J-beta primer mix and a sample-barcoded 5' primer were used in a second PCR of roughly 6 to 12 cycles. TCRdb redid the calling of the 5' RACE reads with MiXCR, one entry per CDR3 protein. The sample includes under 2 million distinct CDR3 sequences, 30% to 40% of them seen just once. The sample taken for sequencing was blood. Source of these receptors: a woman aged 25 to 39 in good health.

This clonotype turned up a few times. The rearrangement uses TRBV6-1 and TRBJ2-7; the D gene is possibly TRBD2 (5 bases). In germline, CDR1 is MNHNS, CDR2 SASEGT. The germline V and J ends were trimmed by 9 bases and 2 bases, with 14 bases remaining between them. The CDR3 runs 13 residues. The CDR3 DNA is TGTGCCAGTTCTACGGAGGCACCCTACGAGCAGTACTTC. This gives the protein CASSTEAPYEQYF.

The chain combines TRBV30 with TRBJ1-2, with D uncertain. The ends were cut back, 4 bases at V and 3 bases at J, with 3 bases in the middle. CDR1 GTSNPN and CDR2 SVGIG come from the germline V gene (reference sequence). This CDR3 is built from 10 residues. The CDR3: CAWIDYGYTF. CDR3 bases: TGTGCCTGGATTGACTATGGCTACACCTTC.

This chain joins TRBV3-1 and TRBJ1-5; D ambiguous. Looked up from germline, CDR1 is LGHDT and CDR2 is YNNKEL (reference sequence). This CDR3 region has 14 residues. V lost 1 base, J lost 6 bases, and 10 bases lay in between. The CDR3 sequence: CASSQGAASQPQHF. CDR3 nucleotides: TGTGCCAGCAGCCAAGGGGCAGCAAGTCAGCCCCAGCATTTT.

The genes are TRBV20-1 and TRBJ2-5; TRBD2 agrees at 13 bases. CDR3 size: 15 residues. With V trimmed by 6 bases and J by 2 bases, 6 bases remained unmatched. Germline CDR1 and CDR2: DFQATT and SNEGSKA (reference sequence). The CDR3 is CSAVGTSGKQETQYF. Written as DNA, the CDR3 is TGCAGTGCCGTAGGGACTAGCGGGAAACAAGAGACCCAGTACTTC.

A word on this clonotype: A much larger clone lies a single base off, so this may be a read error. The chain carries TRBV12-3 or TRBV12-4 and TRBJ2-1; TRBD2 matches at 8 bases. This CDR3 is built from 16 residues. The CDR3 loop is CTSSTLGGRTYNEQFF. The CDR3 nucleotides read TGTACCAGCAGTACCCTGGGCGGGAGGACATACAATGAGCAGTTCTTC.

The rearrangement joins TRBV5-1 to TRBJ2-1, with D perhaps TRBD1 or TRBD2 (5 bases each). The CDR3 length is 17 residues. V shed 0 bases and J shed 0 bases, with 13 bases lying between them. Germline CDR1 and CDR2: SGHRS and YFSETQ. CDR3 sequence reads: CASSLANWGSSYNEQFF. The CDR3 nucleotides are TGCGCCAGCAGCTTGGCCAATTGGGGGAGCTCCTACAATGAGCAGTTCTTC.

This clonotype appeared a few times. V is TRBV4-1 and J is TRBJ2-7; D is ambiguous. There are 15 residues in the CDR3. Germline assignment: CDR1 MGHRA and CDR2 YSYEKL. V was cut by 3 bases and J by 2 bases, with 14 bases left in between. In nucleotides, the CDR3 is TGCGCCAGCAGCCAGAAAGAAGCCTCCGCCTACGAGCAGTACTTC. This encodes CASSQKEASAYEQYF.

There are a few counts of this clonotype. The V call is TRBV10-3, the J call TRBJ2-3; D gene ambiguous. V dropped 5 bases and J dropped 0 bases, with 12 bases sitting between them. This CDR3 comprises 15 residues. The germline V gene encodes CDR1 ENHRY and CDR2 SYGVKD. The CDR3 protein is CAISLLAPSTDTQYF. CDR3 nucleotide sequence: TGTGCCATCAGTCTCCTGGCGCCTAGCACAGATACGCAGTATTTT.

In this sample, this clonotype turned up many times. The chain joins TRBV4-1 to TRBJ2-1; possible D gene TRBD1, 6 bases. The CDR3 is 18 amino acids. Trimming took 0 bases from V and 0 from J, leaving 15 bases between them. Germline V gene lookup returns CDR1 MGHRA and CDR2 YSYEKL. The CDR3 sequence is CASSQDFVGQSSYNEQFF. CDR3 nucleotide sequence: TGCGCCAGCAGCCAAGATTTTGTAGGACAGAGCTCCTACAATGAGCAGTTCTTC.

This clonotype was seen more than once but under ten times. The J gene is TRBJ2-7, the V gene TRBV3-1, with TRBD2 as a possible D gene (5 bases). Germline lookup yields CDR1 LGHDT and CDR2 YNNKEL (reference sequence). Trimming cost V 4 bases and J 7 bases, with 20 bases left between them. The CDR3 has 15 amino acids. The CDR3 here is CASSRRDYLREEQYF. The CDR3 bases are TGTGCCAGCAGCCGGCGAGACTACCTCCGCGAGGAGCAGTACTTC.

CDR3 sequence (DNA): TGTGCCAGCAGCCAAAAGTCACTATGGGAGACCCAGTACTTC. It specifies CASSQKSLWETQYF. This chain joins TRBV5-8 and TRBJ2-7; D gene ambiguous. The J call is in doubt because the DNA end fits TRBJ2-5 better. In germline, CDR1 is SGHTS, CDR2 YDEGEE. This CDR3 has 14 amino acids.

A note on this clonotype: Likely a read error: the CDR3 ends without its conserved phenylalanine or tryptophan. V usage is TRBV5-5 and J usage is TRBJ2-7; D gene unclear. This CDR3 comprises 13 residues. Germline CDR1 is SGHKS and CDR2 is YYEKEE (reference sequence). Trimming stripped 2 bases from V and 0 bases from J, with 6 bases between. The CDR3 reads CASSFDTSYEQYC. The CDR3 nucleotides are TGTGCCAGCAGCTTCGACACCTCCTACGAGCAGTACTGC.

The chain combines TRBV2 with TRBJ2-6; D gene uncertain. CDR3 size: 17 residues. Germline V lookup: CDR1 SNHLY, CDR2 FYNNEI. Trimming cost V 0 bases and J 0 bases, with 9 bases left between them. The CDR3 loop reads CASSEAIMSSGANVLTF. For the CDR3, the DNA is TGTGCCAGCAGTGAAGCCATCATGTCCTCTGGGGCCAACGTCCTGACTTTC.